The 4 T cell receptor beta chains below all came from one sample that was sequenced in a study of shared clonotypes between healthy human individuals. The data were produced by immunoSEQ multiplex PCR, yet TCRdb's version contains in-frame clones alone and is incomplete. The table shows around 240,000 clones, with 60% to 80% occurring only once. Input material: memory CD4+ T cells sorted from blood. Subset: CD45RA-negative fraction. The source is a man aged 25 to 45 in good health.

The chain joins TRBV28 to TRBJ2-3; no clear D gene. With 7 bases removed from V and 2 bases from J, the gap between germline ends came to 10 bases. The CDR3 has 13 residues. Germline CDR1 is MDHEN and CDR2 is SYDVKM. The CDR3 is CASTFSATDTQYF. The CDR3 coding sequence is TGTGCCAGCACCTTCTCAGCCACAGATACGCAGTATTTT.

This chain connects TRBV7-2 to TRBJ2-7; D call uncertain. Per the germline V gene, CDR1 is SGHTA and CDR2 is FQGNSA. V shed 5 bases and J shed 3 bases, with 8 bases lying between them. The CDR3 sequence is 12 residues long. CDR3 in amino acids: CASSPDGYEQYF. In nucleotides, the CDR3 is TGTGCCAGCAGCCCGGACGGCTACGAGCAGTACTTC.

The V call is TRBV7-8, the J call TRBJ1-4; 7 bases line up with TRBD1. J was trimmed by 8 bases and V by 5 bases; bases with no gene match: 11. Germline CDR1 and CDR2: SGHVS and FQNEAQ. The length of the CDR3 is 15 residues. This CDR3 reads CASSIRTGGGEKLFF. The CDR3 DNA reads TGTGCCAGCAGCATAAGGACAGGAGGGGGAGAAAAACTGTTTTTT.

This clone appeared a single time. The chain uses TRBV27 and TRBJ1-2; 8 positions match TRBD1. The CDR3 has 15 residues. Per germline, CDR1 MNHEY and CDR2 SMNVEV (reference sequence). With V trimmed by 9 bases and J by 8 bases, 17 bases remained unmatched. The CDR3 nucleotides are TGTGCCAGTTGGAGGCCGGGGGACAGGCCCGAAGGCTACACCTTC. Translating it yields CASWRPGDRPEGYTF.